The 20 T cell receptor beta chains reported below all come from one sample, sequenced in a study of early T cells in non-severe SARS-CoV-2 infection. MiXCR was run by TCRdb on the 5' RACE reads, yielding one entry per CDR3 protein. The data contain some 40,000 distinct CDR3 sequences, 10% to 15% of them singletons. The sample consisted of whole blood. The receptors were gathered from an adult who was a healthcare worker with PCR-confirmed SARS-CoV-2 infection or an uninfected control (not recorded which).

This clonotype was counted at least ten times. V and J are TRBV5-1 and TRBJ2-5; no clear D. The V gene lost 7 bases and the J gene lost 2 bases, with 15 bases spanning the gap. CDR3 length equals 14 residues. The germline CDR1 and CDR2 sequences are SGHRS and YFSETQ. CDR3 sequence reads: CASRSLDFQETQYF. CDR3 sequence (DNA): TGCGCCAGCCGATCGTTGGATTTTCAAGAGACCCAGTACTTC.

This clonotype has a count of ten or more. This chain uses TRBV6-2 or TRBV6-3 with TRBJ2-3, with unresolved D. The CDR3 is 12 residues long. The V end lost 6 bases, the J end lost 0 bases, and 4 bases lay between the germline ends. Germline V gives CDR1 MNHEY, CDR2 SVGEGT. In DNA form, the CDR3 reads TGTGCCAGCAGGGAAAGCACAGATACGCAGTATTTT. Its protein product is CASRESTDTQYF.

The V and J genes are TRBV12-3 or TRBV12-4 and TRBJ1-2; D possibly corresponds to TRBD1 (6 bases). Trimming took 6 bases from V and 0 from J, leaving 14 bases between them. There are 15 residues in the CDR3. This chain's CDR3 is CASRSLDRANYGYTF. In DNA, the CDR3 is TGTGCCAGCAGGTCTCTGGACAGAGCTAACTATGGCTACACCTTC.

A word on this clonotype: This may arise from a read error, as a much more abundant clone is one base away. The genes are TRBV7-2 and TRBJ1-1; the D gene is possibly TRBD1 (6 bases). The CDR3 is 12 amino acids. The germline V gene has CDR1 SGHTA and CDR2 FQGNSA. Written as DNA, the CDR3 is TGTGTCAGCAGGAAAACAGGGTACGAAGCTTTCTTT. Its protein is CVSRKTGYEAFF.

This clonotype was counted at least ten times. This chain links TRBV12-3 or TRBV12-4 with TRBJ2-7; a weak D match, TRBD2 (5 bases). The CDR3 loop spans 11 amino acids. V lost 3 bases and J 7 bases, leaving 7 bases between the germline ends. The CDR3 DNA sequence: TGTGCCAGCAGTTTCAGGAGGGAGCAGTACTTC. It yields the protein CASSFRREQYF.

This clonotype was recorded a few times. The chain is built from TRBV29-1 and TRBJ2-4, with D possibly being TRBD2 (5 bases). This CDR3 region has 14 residues. Germline lookup yields CDR1 SQVTM and CDR2 ANQGSEA. Trimming shortened V by 3 bases and J by 8 bases, and 17 bases separated the two germline ends. CDR3 in amino acids: CSVDSPQREDIQYF. The CDR3 nucleotides are TGCAGCGTTGATTCCCCCCAGAGGGAAGACATTCAGTACTTC.

This clonotype was counted many times. The chain recombines TRBV28 with TRBJ2-2, with 7 nucleotides matching TRBD2. The V segment lost 6 bases and the J segment 1 base; nucleotides outside the gene matches: 8. The CDR3 consists of 16 residues. Germline CDR1 MDHEN, CDR2 SYDVKM. Written as DNA, the CDR3 is TGTGCCAGCAGCCGATTAGCGGGCATGAACACCGGGGAGCTGTTTTTT. Residues: CASSRLAGMNTGELFF.

CDR3 amino acids: CASSLGWDYSNQPQHF. The DNA of the CDR3 is TGTGCCAGCAGCTTGGGATGGGACTATAGCAATCAGCCCCAGCATTTT. The chain couples TRBV5-6 to TRBJ1-5; maybe TRBD1 (5 bases). The CDR3 consists of 16 residues. CDR1 and CDR2 (germline): SGHDT, YYEEEE. Trimming shortened V by 0 bases and J by 0 bases, and 10 bases separated the two germline ends. The variable domain in full, with the rest retrieved from reference TRBV5-6 and TRBJ1-5, is DAGVTQSPTHLIKTRGQQVTLRCSPKSGHDTVSWYQQALGQGPQFIFQYYEEEERQRGNFPDRFSGHQFPNYSSELNVNALLLGDSALYLCASSLGWDYSNQPQHFGDGTRLSIL.

J is TRBJ1-6 and V is TRBV20-1; D possibly corresponds to TRBD1 (5 bases). V was trimmed by 6 bases and J by 6 bases, leaving 18 bases between them. Germline V lookup: CDR1 DFQATT, CDR2 SNEGSKA (reference sequence). This CDR3 contains 15 residues. Here the CDR3 reads CSAGNSDTGNSPLHF. CDR3 sequence (DNA): TGCAGTGCCGGAAACTCGGACACGGGTAATTCACCCCTCCACTTT.

This clonotype was picked up a small number of times. One end of the junction fails to match germline, which may point to a read error. Here the CDR3 reads CASCQDSGAEAFF. The CDR3 nucleotides read TGTGCCAGCTGCCAAGATTCAGGGGCTGAAGCTTTCTTT. The chain is built from TRBV3-1 and TRBJ1-1, with D perhaps TRBD1 (6 bases). The CDR3 extends over 13 amino acids. In germline, CDR1 is LGHDT, CDR2 YNNKEL (reference sequence). The full variable domain, in which reference TRBV3-1 and TRBJ1-1 provide the parts outside the CDR3, is DTAVSQTPKYLVTQMGNDKSIKCEQNLGHDTMYWYKQDSKKFLKIMFSYNNKELIINETVPNRFSPKSPDKAHLNLHINSLELGDSAVYFCASCQDSGAEAFFGQGTRLTVV.

Ten or more counts support this clonotype. The chain links TRBV11-2 to TRBJ1-6; D gene uncertain. The CDR3 totals 15 residues. The ends were cut back, 8 bases at V and 0 bases at J, with 11 bases in the middle. Germline-derived CDR1 and CDR2 are SGHAT and FQNNGV. The CDR3 protein is CASSTEDSYNSPLHF. In nucleotides, the CDR3 is TGTGCCAGCTCCACAGAAGACTCCTATAATTCACCCCTCCACTTT.

This clonotype was picked up a small number of times. J is TRBJ2-3 and V is TRBV10-3, with D possibly being TRBD2 (6 bases). The CDR3 sequence is 16 residues long. V shed 6 bases and J shed 1 base, with 17 bases lying between them. CDR1 is ENHRY, CDR2 SYGVKD, per germline. The CDR3 nucleotides read TGTGCCATCAGCCCGGGGCGGGATAGTCGCACAGATACGCAGTATTTT. This encodes CAISPGRDSRTDTQYF.

This clonotype appeared many times. The genes are TRBV20-1 and TRBJ2-7, with D possibly matching TRBD1 (6 bases). CDR1 is DFQATT and CDR2 is SNEGSKA in the germline V gene (reference sequence). Trimming cost V 5 bases and J 3 bases, with 8 bases left between them. The CDR3 is made up of 11 amino acids. CDR3 in amino acids: CSAPQGYEQYF. The CDR3 nucleotides are TGCAGTGCTCCACAGGGCTACGAGCAGTACTTC.

This clonotype was seen a few times. The chain links TRBV7-9 to TRBJ2-3, with D perhaps given as TRBD1 or TRBD2 (5 bases each). Germline-derived CDR1 and CDR2 are SEHNR and FQNEAQ (reference sequence). Trimming shortened V by 5 bases and J by 2 bases, and 23 bases separated the two germline ends. CDR3 length equals 18 residues. CDR3 nucleotides: TGTGCCAGCAGCCCTCGTTCCGGCCACAGAGGGGACACAGATACGCAGTATTTT. This codes for CASSPRSGHRGDTDTQYF.

This sequence joins TRBV19 and TRBJ1-2; D unclear. The V end was cut by 2 bases, the J end by 3 bases, with 10 bases between. This CDR3 has 14 residues. Germline loops: CDR1 LNHDA, CDR2 SQIVND (reference sequence). CDR3 region: CASSITGRHYGYTF. The DNA of the CDR3 is TGTGCCAGTAGTATAACGGGGAGACACTATGGCTACACCTTC.

At least ten counts were recorded for this clonotype. The chain combines TRBV2 with TRBJ2-1, with D possibly TRBD2 on 6 matching bases. The germline V and J ends were trimmed by 8 bases and 9 bases, with 14 bases remaining between them. The CDR3 is 12 residues long. The germline V gene has CDR1 SNHLY and CDR2 FYNNEI. The CDR3 region is CASSKGTAEQFF. The CDR3 DNA reads TGTGCCAGCTCGAAGGGGACTGCTGAGCAGTTCTTC.

The chain links TRBV24-1 to TRBJ2-3; a weak D match, TRBD1 (6 bases). V shed 4 bases and J shed 3 bases, with 19 bases lying between them. This CDR3 is built from 17 residues. The germline CDR1 and CDR2 sequences are KGHDR and SFDVKD. CDR3 in DNA: TGTGCCACCAGTGACCCTACTACAGGGATCGCAACAGATACGCAGTATTTT. Translated: CATSDPTTGIATDTQYF.

In DNA form, the CDR3 reads TGTGCCAGCAGTAAGTCCGGGGGTGGCGAGCAGTACTTC. This codes for CASSKSGGGEQYF. This chain links TRBV6-5 with TRBJ2-7; tentatively, D is TRBD2 (6 bases). Germline V CDR1 and CDR2: MNHEY, SVGAGI. Trimming cost V 5 bases and J 6 bases, with 14 bases left between them. The CDR3 contains 13 residues.

At least ten counts were recorded for this clonotype. The V gene is TRBV18, the J gene TRBJ2-1; 7 nucleotides agree with TRBD1. The germline gives CDR1 KGHSH, CDR2 LQKENI. The CDR3 extends over 14 amino acids. With 5 bases clipped from V and 8 bases from J, the junction kept 9 bases outside the gene matches. This CDR3 is CASSAQGSVDEQFF. For the CDR3, the DNA is TGTGCCAGCTCAGCACAGGGGTCGGTCGATGAGCAGTTCTTC. Full variable domain (missing parts from reference TRBV18 and TRBJ2-1): NAGVMQNPRHLVRRRGQEARLRCSPMKGHSHVYWYRQLPEEGLKFMVYLQKENIIDESGMPKERFSAEFPKEGPSILRIQQVVRGDSAAYFCASSAQGSVDEQFFGPGTRLTVL.

A few counts support this clonotype. The chain employs TRBV20-1 and TRBJ2-2, with D unresolved. CDR1 DFQATT and CDR2 SNEGSKA come from the germline V gene (reference sequence). Trimming took off 4 bases at V and 4 bases at J, with 13 bases between the two ends. This CDR3 comprises 14 residues. The CDR3 here is CSATGFRATGELFF. In nucleotides, the CDR3 is TGCAGTGCTACGGGCTTTAGAGCCACCGGGGAGCTGTTTTTT.